This TCR beta chain was sequenced in a study of shared clonotypes between healthy human individuals. The CDR3 is made up of 16 amino acids. The germline V gene encodes CDR1 SGHTA and CDR2 FQGNSA. The V and J ends lost 4 bases and 0 bases respectively, with 15 bases between them. The protocol was immunoSEQ multiplex PCR, while the TCRdb copy is restricted to in-frame clones and leaves out a portion. Of over 850,000 clones listed, 75% to 80% were seen once; the top ten hold 0.6% to 0.7%. The genes are TRBV7-2 and TRBJ2-5, with D maybe TRBD2 (6 bases). This sequence originates from a man in his late teens or twenties in good health. Some clones in this sample may be carry-over from other donors' samples. Sequencing used memory CD4+ T cells from PBMCs. The subset was: CD45RA-negative fraction. CDR3 DNA sequence: TGTGCCAGCAGCTCCGGGGCGGGATTACACCAAGAGACCCAGTACTTC. Translating it yields CASSSGAGLHQETQYF.